This TCR beta chain emerged from a study of blood T cell repertoires in COVID-19. Study-level background: Italy, Spain and the United States were the sources of the convalescent and acute COVID-19 samples. In each case, the material was cDNA or gDNA derived from T cells, B-cell-depleted T cells, or PBMCs.

The V gene end was trimmed by 5 bases and the J gene end by 6 bases; junction bases not matched to a gene: 7. CDR1 and CDR2 (germline): GTSNPN, SVGIG (reference sequence). The CDR3 extends over 14 amino acids. Per the study methods: The assay estimated nucleated cells by amplifying reference gene primers. Method: immunoSEQ multiplex PCR; TCRdb's copy keeps in-frame clones and lacks some. The DNA gave D and trimming, while V, J and clone size come from that table. The sample contains roughly 380,000 clones, 85% of which appear only once. Input material: peripheral blood. The chain uses TRBV30 and TRBJ2-1, with 10 bases identical to TRBD2. This TCR was recovered from a woman between 18 and 30 years old with acute or convalescent COVID-19. The CDR3 DNA reads as TGTGCCTGGGGGCCTAGCGGGGGTGGCAATGAGCAGTTCTTC. Protein: CAWGPSGGGNEQFF.